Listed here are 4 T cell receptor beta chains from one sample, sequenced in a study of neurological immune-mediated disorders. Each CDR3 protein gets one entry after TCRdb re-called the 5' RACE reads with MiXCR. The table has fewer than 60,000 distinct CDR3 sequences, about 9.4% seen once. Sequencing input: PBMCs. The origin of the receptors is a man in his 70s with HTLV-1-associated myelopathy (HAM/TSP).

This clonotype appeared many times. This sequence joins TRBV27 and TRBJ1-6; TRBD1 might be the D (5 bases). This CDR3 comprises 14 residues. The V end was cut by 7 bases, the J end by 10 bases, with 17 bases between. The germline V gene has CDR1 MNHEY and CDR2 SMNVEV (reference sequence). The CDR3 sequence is CASKEPGRISPLHF. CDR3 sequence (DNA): TGTGCCAGCAAAGAGCCAGGGAGAATCTCACCCCTCCACTTT.

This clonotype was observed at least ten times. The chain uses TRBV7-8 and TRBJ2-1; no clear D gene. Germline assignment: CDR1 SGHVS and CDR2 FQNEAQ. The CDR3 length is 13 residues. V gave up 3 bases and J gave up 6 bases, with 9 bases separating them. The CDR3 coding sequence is TGTGCCAGCAGCTTGTCTTGGGGCAATGAGCAGTTCTTC. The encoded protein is CASSLSWGNEQFF.

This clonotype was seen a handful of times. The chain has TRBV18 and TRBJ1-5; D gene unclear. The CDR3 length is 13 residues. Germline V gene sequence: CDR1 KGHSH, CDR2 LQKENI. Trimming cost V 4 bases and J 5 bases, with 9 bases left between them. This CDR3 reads CASSLNPDQPQHF. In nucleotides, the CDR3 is TGTGCCAGCTCACTTAACCCCGATCAGCCCCAGCATTTT.

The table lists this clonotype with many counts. The DNA of the CDR3 is TGTGCCAGCAGCCCGCGGACAGGGAGCGACGAGCAGTACTTC. Encoded protein: CASSPRTGSDEQYF. This chain links TRBV7-8 with TRBJ2-7; TRBD1 aligns across 8 bases. The CDR3 sequence is 14 residues long. The junction had 8 bases not matched to a gene; V was cut back by 5 bases and J by 5 bases. Germline-derived CDR1 and CDR2 are SGHVS and FQNEAQ.